This TCR beta chain was retrieved from a study of STAT5B mutations in CD4+ large granular lymphocyte leukemia. Trimming shortened V by 7 bases and J by 0 bases, and 13 bases separated the two germline ends. The CDR3 length is 14 residues. Per germline, CDR1 MNHNS and CDR2 SASEGT. Study-level points and caveats: Higher CD4+ than CD8+ T-LGLL clonality might reflect small sample size.

As to this clone: Its antigen is unidentified.

The method was immunoSEQ multiplex PCR; TCRdb's version includes in-frame clones alone and lacks a portion of them. The data show under 35,000 clones, roughly 77% seen once. Input material: CD4+ T cells from blood buffy coats. This chain connects TRBV6-1 to TRBJ2-7, with D possibly matching TRBD2 (6 bases). This receptor was identified in a human donor in good health. This CDR3 is CASMTRDFSYEQYF. CDR3 in DNA: TGTGCCAGCATGACCCGGGACTTCTCCTACGAGCAGTACTTC.